Listed here are 15 T cell receptor beta chains from one sample, sequenced in a study of tumor and adjacent non-tumor tissue in lung cancer. Three rounds of nested PCR, following a modified ARM-PCR protocol, produced the TCRbeta library. MiXCR, run by TCRdb on the multiplex PCR reads, gives a single entry per CDR3 protein. The sample records more than 45,000 distinct CDR3 sequences, 60% to 80% being singletons. No cell sorting was done before RNA was extracted from the tissue. More than 3 cm separated this lung sample from the edge of the tumor. Source material: distant non-tumor lung tissue. The receptors shown here come from a woman aged 60-70 years with non-small cell lung cancer.

V is TRBV14 and J is TRBJ2-3, with a tentative D call TRBD2 (6 bases). V was trimmed by 0 bases and J by 1 base, leaving 14 bases between them. This CDR3 region has 17 residues. The germline V gene encodes CDR1 SGHDN and CDR2 FVKESK. The CDR3 region is CASSQDAGIDGTDTQYF. In DNA, the CDR3 is TGTGCCAGCAGCCAAGACGCGGGAATTGATGGCACAGATACGCAGTATTTT.

The chain links TRBV7-8 to TRBJ2-2; the D gene is possibly TRBD2 (5 bases). Germline V gene lookup returns CDR1 SGHVS and CDR2 FQNEAQ. V lost 5 bases and J 1 base, leaving 11 bases between the germline ends. There are 15 residues in the CDR3. The CDR3: CASSIPGVNTGELFF. The DNA for the CDR3 is TGTGCCAGCAGCATACCCGGGGTGAACACCGGGGAGCTGTTTTTT.

The V gene is TRBV4-2, the J gene TRBJ2-3; D gene unclear. Germline lookup yields CDR1 LGHNA and CDR2 YNFKEQ. V was pared by 0 bases and J by 7 bases, with 11 bases between. This CDR3 contains 14 residues. The CDR3 bases are TGTGCCAGCAGCCAAGAAGTACGATCCTATACGCAGTATTTT. Its translation: CASSQEVRSYTQYF.

A remark on this clonotype: Germline and junction disagree at one end, which may indicate a read error. CDR3 residues: CSSSQDTGPDTQYF. As DNA, the CDR3 is TGCTCCAGCAGTCAAGATACTGGTCCAGATACGCAATATTTT. The chain combines TRBV4-3 with TRBJ2-3, with D unclear. CDR3 size: 14 residues. Germline CDR1 LGHNA, CDR2 YSLEER.

The chain couples TRBV10-3 to TRBJ2-2; 7 nucleotides align to TRBD1. The CDR3 runs to 18 residues. CDR1 and CDR2 from the germline V gene are ENHRY and SYGVKD. V gave up 1 base and J gave up 9 bases; unmatched junction bases: 17. CDR3 protein: CAISEWGLEGQKTRELFF. CDR3 nucleotide sequence: TGTGCCATCAGTGAGTGGGGATTAGAGGGACAGAAGACCAGGGAGCTGTTTTTT.

Points on this clonotype: The germline gene is not matched at one end of the junction; a read error may be the cause. The chain carries TRBV11-2 and TRBJ1-1; D is undetermined. The CDR3 extends over 13 amino acids. The germline CDR1 and CDR2 sequences are SGHAT and FQNNGV. Written as DNA, the CDR3 is TGTGCCAGCAGATTAGACGGGTACACTGAGGCTTTCTTT. Its translation: CASRLDGYTEAFF. The entire variable domain, with the rest obtained from reference TRBV11-2 and TRBJ1-1, is as follows: EAGVAQSPRYKIIEKRQSVAFWCNPISGHATLYWYQQILGQGPKLLIQFQNNGVVDDSQLPKDRFSAERLKGVDSTLKIQPAKLEDSAVYLCASRLDGYTEAFFGQGTRLTVV.

The rearrangement joins TRBV4-1 to TRBJ1-2, with D perhaps TRBD1 (6 bases). CDR3 length: 15 residues. The ends were cut back, 0 bases at V and 12 bases at J, with 20 bases in the middle. Germline CDR1 reads MGHRA; CDR2 reads YSYEKL. The CDR3 is CASSQDWTANYDNTF. Here the CDR3 DNA reads TGCGCCAGCAGCCAAGATTGGACAGCCAACTATGACAACACCTTC.

For this clonotype: An end of the junction differs from the germline gene, which may be a read error. The rearrangement joins TRBV28 to TRBJ2-3; a possible D gene is TRBD2 (6 bases). The CDR3 has 17 amino acids. CDR1 and CDR2 from the germline V gene are MDHEN and SYDVKM. The CDR3 DNA is TGTGCCAGCAGTTCCGTAGCTAGGCGGGAATACACAGGTACGCAGTATTTT. It encodes CASSSVARREYTGTQYF.

As regards this clonotype: A read error may produce the germline difference seen at one junction end. The chain uses TRBV4-2 and TRBJ1-5; D unclear. The CDR3 contains 17 residues. CDR1 and CDR2 (germline): LGHNA, YNFKEQ. The DNA of the CDR3 is TGTACCAGCAGCCAAGATCTTCCTGGGTATAGCAATCAGCCCCAGCATTTT. It codes for CTSSQDLPGYSNQPQHF.

Concerning this clonotype itself: One junction end does not reproduce the germline sequence, and a read error may be involved. The chain has TRBV6-5 and TRBJ2-5; TRBD2 matches 9 bases. The CDR3 has 14 amino acids. Germline CDR1 and CDR2: MNHEY and SVGAGI. The CDR3 DNA follows: TGTACCAGCAGTGCCCAGCGGGAGGAAGAGACCCAGTACTTC. Protein sequence: CTSSAQREEETQYF.

Notes on this clonotype: Mismatch with germline at one junction end may stem from a read error. V is TRBV11-3 and J is TRBJ1-6, with D maybe TRBD1 (5 bases). Germline CDR1 SGHNT, CDR2 YENEEA. This CDR3 has 15 amino acids. The CDR3 DNA reads as TGTGCCAGCAGCTTAGTAGACAGATATAATTCATCCCTCCACTTT. Its translation is CASSLVDRYNSSLHF.

The gene calls are TRBV6-6 and TRBJ1-6; D is possibly TRBD1 (5 bases). The CDR3 contains 15 residues. The germline V gene encodes CDR1 MNHNY and CDR2 SVGAGI (reference sequence). The DNA of the CDR3 is TGTCCCAACAGGCCGTCAGACGGCTATAATTCACCCCTCCACTTT. This gives the protein CPNRPSDGYNSPLHF.

A note on this clonotype: At one end, the junction sequence differs from germline, possibly due to a read error. This rearrangement joins TRBV6-5 to TRBJ2-5, with TRBD2 matching 11 bases. The CDR3 length is 14 residues. Germline V gene data show CDR1 as MNHEY and CDR2 as SVGAGI. The CDR3 sequence: CVSSYGTSGETQYF. The CDR3 region has the DNA TGTGTCAGCAGTTACGGGACTAGCGGCGAGACCCAGTACTTC.

The chain links TRBV4-1 to TRBJ1-6; D gene uncertain. Germline CDR1 reads MGHRA; CDR2 reads YSYEKL. Between the trimmed V and J ends, which lost 8 bases and 15 bases, there was a span of 26 bases. This CDR3 has 15 amino acids. DNA of the CDR3: TGCGCCAGCTGCATACCCTCGGCAGTTTATTTACTCCTCCACTTT. This codes for CASCIPSAVYLLLHF.

Points on this clonotype: This may be a read error, as it is one base from a much larger clone. The chain uses TRBV7-9 and TRBJ2-7; D unclear. The germline V and J ends were trimmed by 7 bases and 3 bases, with 16 bases remaining between them. This CDR3 is built from 14 residues. Germline CDR1 and CDR2: SEHNR and FQNEAQ (reference sequence). CDR3 DNA: TGTGCCAGCACACCACCACGGAGTCTCTACGAGCAGTACTTC. This codes for CASTPPRSLYEQYF.